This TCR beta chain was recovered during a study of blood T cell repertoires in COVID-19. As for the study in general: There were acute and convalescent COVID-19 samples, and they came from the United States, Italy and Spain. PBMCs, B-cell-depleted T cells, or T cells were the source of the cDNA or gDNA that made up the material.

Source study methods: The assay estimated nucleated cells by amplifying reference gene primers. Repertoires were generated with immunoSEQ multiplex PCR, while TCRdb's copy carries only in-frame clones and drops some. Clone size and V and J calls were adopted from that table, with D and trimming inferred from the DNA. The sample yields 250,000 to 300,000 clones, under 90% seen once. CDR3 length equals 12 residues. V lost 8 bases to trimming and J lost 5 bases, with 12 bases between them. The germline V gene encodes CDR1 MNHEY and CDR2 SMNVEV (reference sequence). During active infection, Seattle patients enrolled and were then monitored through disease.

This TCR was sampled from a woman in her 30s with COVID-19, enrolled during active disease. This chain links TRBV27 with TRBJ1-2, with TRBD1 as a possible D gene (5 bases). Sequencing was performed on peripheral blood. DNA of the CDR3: TGTGCCAGCGGGGCGAATCCATATGGCTACACCTTC. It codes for CASGANPYGYTF.